The source of this T cell receptor beta chain is a study of cytomegalovirus exposure and HLA in healthy donors. Whole-study findings and limits: In a later analysis, productive TCRs from donors in an Asian-associated ancestry cluster reportedly carried fewer N-insertions than the cohort mean.

This CDR3 is 13 amino acids long. Per germline, CDR1 PRHDT and CDR2 FYEKMQ (reference sequence). V shed 3 bases and J shed 12 bases, with 14 bases lying between them. PCR involved 60 Vbeta and 13 Jbeta primers. Here immunoSEQ multiplex PCR was the method, and the copy in TCRdb shows in-frame clones only, minus some. The sample lists over 150,000 clones; about 72% were seen once. Concerning this clone itself: Its antigen remains unknown.

Unrecorded immune exposures were likely, despite nominal health at sampling. This chain connects TRBV13 to TRBJ1-4; D gene uncertain. The receptor comes from a man between 60 and 75 years old in good health and CMV-seronegative. Sequences were obtained from PBMCs. In DNA form, the CDR3 reads TGTGCCAGCAGCTTCACGGCCTACGAGGAACTGTTTTTT. Translating gives CASSFTAYEELFF.